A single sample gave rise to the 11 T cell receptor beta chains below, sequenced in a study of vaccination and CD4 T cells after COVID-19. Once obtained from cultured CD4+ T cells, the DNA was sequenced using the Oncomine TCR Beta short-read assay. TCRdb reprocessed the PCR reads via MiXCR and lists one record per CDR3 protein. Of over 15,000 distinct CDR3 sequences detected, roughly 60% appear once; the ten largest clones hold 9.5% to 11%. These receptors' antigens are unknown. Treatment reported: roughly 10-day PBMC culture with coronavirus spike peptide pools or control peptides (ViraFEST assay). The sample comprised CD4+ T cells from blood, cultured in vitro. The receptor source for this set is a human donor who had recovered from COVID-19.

The CDR3 spells CASTLGGRDRYGYTF. CDR3 coding DNA: TGTGCCAGCACCCTAGGGGGGAGGGATCGCTATGGCTACACCTTC. V gene TRBV9 combines with J gene TRBJ1-2; D might be TRBD1 (6 bases). Germline CDR1 and CDR2: SGDLS and YYNGEE. The germline V and J ends were trimmed by 6 bases and 4 bases, with 19 bases remaining between them. This CDR3 region has 15 residues.

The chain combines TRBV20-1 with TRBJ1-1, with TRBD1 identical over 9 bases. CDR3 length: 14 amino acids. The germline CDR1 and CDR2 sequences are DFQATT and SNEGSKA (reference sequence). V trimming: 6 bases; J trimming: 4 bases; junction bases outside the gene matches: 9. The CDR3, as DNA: TGCAGTGCCAGGACAGGGGTGTCCGCCACTGAAGCTTTCTTT. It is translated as CSARTGVSATEAFF.

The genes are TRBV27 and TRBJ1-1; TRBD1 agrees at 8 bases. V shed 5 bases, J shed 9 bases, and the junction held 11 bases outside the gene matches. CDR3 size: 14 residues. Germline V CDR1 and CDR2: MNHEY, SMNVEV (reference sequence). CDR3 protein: CASSRPGTGGKAFF. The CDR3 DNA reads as TGTGCCAGCAGTCGACCCGGGACAGGAGGAAAAGCTTTCTTT.

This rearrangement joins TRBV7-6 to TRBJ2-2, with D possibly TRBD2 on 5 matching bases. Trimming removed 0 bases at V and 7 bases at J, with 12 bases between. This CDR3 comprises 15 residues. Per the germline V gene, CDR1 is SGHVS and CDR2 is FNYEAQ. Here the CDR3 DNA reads TGTGCCAGCAGCTTAGCGAGCGGTGCCGTCGGGGAGCTGTTTTTT. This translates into CASSLASGAVGELFF. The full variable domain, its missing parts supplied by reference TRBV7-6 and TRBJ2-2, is GAGVSQSPRYKVTKRGQDVALRCDPISGHVSLYWYRQALGQGPEFLTYFNYEAQQDKSGLPNDRFSAERPEGSISTLTIQRTEQRDSAMYRCASSLASGAVGELFFGEGSRLTVL.

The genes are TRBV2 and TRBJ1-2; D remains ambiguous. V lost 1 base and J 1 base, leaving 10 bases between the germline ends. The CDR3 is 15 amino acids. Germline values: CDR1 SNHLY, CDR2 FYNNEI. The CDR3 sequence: CASSEDSVGNYGYTF. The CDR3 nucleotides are TGTGCCAGCAGTGAAGATTCCGTCGGTAACTATGGCTACACCTTC.

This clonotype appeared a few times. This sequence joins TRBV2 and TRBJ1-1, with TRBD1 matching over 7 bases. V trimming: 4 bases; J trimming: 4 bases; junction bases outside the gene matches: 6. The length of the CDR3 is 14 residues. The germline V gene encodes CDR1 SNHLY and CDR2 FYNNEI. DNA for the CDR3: TGTGCCAGCAGTGTCGACAGGGAAGGCACTGAAGCTTTCTTT. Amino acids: CASSVDREGTEAFF.

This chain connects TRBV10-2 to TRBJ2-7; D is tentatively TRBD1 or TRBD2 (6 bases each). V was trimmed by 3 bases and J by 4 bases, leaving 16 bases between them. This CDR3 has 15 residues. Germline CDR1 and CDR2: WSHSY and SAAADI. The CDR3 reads CASSEGQGRSYEQYF. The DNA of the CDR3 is TGCGCCAGCAGTGAAGGGCAGGGGAGGTCGTACGAGCAGTACTTC.

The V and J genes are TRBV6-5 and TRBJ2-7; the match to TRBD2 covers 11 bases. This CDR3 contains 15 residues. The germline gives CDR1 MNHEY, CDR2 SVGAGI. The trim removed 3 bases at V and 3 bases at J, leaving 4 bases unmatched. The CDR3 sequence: CASSYNLAGGYEQYF. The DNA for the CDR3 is TGTGCCAGCAGTTATAATCTAGCGGGAGGCTACGAGCAGTACTTC.

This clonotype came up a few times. The CDR3 coding sequence is TGCAGCGTTAAACAGGGTTTGGATTCACCCCTCCACTTT. It translates to CSVKQGLDSPLHF. The chain recombines TRBV29-1 with TRBJ1-6; the D gene is possibly TRBD1 (6 bases). The germline V gene has CDR1 SQVTM and CDR2 ANQGSEA. CDR3 length: 13 amino acids. The V and J ends lost 5 bases and 8 bases respectively, with 13 bases between them.

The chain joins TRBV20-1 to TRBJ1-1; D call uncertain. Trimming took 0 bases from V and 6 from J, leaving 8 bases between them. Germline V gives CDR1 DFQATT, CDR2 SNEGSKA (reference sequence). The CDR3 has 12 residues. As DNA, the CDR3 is TGCAGTGCTAGAGATATTAGCTCTGAAGCTTTCTTT. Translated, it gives CSARDISSEAFF.

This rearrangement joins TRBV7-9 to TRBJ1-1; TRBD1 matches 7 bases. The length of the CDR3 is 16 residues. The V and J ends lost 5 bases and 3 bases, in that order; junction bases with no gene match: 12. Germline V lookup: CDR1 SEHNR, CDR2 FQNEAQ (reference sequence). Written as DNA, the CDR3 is TGTGCCAGCAGCCCAAGAAGGGGGCGAGTGGACACTGAAGCTTTCTTT. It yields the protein CASSPRRGRVDTEAFF.